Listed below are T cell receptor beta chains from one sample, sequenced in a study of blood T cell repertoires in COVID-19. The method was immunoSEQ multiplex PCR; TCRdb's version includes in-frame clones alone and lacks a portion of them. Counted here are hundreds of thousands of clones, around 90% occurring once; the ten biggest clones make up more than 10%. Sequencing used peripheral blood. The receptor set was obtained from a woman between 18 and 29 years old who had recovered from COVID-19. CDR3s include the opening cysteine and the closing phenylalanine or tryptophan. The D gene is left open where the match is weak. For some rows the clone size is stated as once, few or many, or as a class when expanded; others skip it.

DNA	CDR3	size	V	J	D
TGTGCCAGCAGCCAAGGACAGGATGAAGCTTTCTTT	CASSQGQDEAFF	NA	TRBV5-6	TRBJ1-1	TRBD1
TGTGCCAGCAGTCCCTCAGGTTCGTCTGGAAACACCATATATTTT	CASSPSGSSGNTIYF	NA	TRBV6-5	TRBJ1-3	NA
TGTGCCAGCTCACCGCCTACTAGCGGGAGGGCCAACGAGCAGTACTTC	CASSPPTSGRANEQYF	NA	TRBV18	TRBJ2-7	TRBD2
TGTGCCAGCAGCTTATTCCATACGGGACAGGTTAACTACGAGCAGTACTTC	CASSLFHTGQVNYEQYF	NA	TRBV7-9	TRBJ2-7	TRBD1
TGCAGCGTTGAAGGACACCTCTTGAACACTGAAGCTTTCTTT	CSVEGHLLNTEAFF	NA	TRBV29-1	TRBJ1-1	NA
TGTGCCAGCAGCCCGCAAGACAGGGGCTACACCTTC	CASSPQDRGYTF	NA	TRBV7-9	TRBJ1-2	NA
TGTGCCAGCAGTTTATCTTCAGGGATGGTTGTCTACACCTTC	CASSLSSGMVVYTF	few	TRBV27	TRBJ1-2	NA
TGCGCCAGCAGCGCCCCGGGACTGGGTACCGACGAGCAGTTCTTC	CASSAPGLGTDEQFF	NA	TRBV5-1	TRBJ2-1	NA
TGCGCCAGCAGGCACCAAAATCTAGATCGAGAGACCCAGTACTTC	CASRHQNLDRETQYF	few	TRBV4-3	TRBJ2-5	NA
TGTGCCAGCAGCCAAGGGACTAGCGGGAGGCGGACAGATACGCAGTATTTT	CASSQGTSGRRTDTQYF	NA	TRBV11-2	TRBJ2-3	TRBD2
TGTGCCTGGAGCCCCACCCGGGACAGGAAGTTCTTC	CAWSPTRDRKFF	NA	TRBV30	TRBJ2-1	TRBD1
TGTGCCAGCAGGCCCGAATGGGGCGGCACCGGGGAGCTGTTTTTT	CASRPEWGGTGELFF	NA	TRBV3-1/TRBV3-2	TRBJ2-2	NA
TGTGCCAGCAGCTTAACTAGCGGGTCCTCCTACGAGCAGTACTTC	CASSLTSGSSYEQYF	NA	TRBV7-6	TRBJ2-7	TRBD2
TGTGCCAGCAGCAAAGCGAAACTTAGGGGGCGCATATCGGGCTACACCTTC	CASSKAKLRGRISGYTF	NA	TRBV21-1	TRBJ1-2	NA
TGTGCCATCAATAGGGACAGGGGTTCCGGGGAGCTGTTTTTT	CAINRDRGSGELFF	NA	TRBV10-3	TRBJ2-2	TRBD1
TGTGCCAGCAGCTTAGGCGGGAGTCAGCCCCAGCATTTT	CASSLGGSQPQHF	NA	TRBV7-8	TRBJ1-5	NA
TGTGCCAGCAGCCACCGGGACAGGGGGCGTATCGGGGAGCTGTTTTTT	CASSHRDRGRIGELFF	NA	TRBV7-9	TRBJ2-2	TRBD1
TGTGCCAGTAGTATCGGAGGCCCTCAACCGGCTTGGCTGTTTTTT	CASSIGGPQPAWLFF	NA	TRBV19	TRBJ2-2	NA
TGTGCCAGCAGCTCCCCGGGACAGGTCCCTCACTATGGCTACACCTTC	CASSSPGQVPHYGYTF	once	TRBV7-9	TRBJ1-2	TRBD1
TGTGCCTGCCGCAAGCAGGGGGCGCGGAATGAGCAGTTCTTC	CACRKQGARNEQFF	NA	TRBV30	TRBJ2-1	TRBD1
TGCGCCAGCAGCCATTCCGGGACAGACTTCTCCTACGAGCAGTACTTC	CASSHSGTDFSYEQYF	NA	TRBV4-1	TRBJ2-7	TRBD1
TGTGCCAGCAGCTTAGCGGGAGCCTACAATGAGCAGTTCTTC	CASSLAGAYNEQFF	few	TRBV7-9	TRBJ2-1	NA
TGTGCCAGCAGTCTACAGGGAGCGGCCTACAATGAGCAGTTCTTC	CASSLQGAAYNEQFF	few	TRBV6-2/TRBV6-3	TRBJ2-1	NA
TGTGCCAGCACCGGGAGCGGGAGCCTACAAGAGACCCAGTACTTC	CASTGSGSLQETQYF	NA	TRBV9	TRBJ2-5	TRBD2